This T cell receptor beta chain was sequenced during a study of OX40 agonist ivuxolimab in advanced cancers. For the study in its entirety: Ivuxolimab was an agonistic, fully human IgG2 monoclonal antibody directed against OX40 (CD134), a costimulatory receptor. Prior anti-PD-1, anti-PD-L1 or anti-CTLA-4 therapy was permitted, and approximately 39% of dose-escalation patients had received checkpoint inhibitors. Partial responses occurred in three dose-escalation patients: two with cutaneous melanoma and one with hepatocellular carcinoma. Of the 52 patients in dose escalation, some 19 had hepatocellular carcinoma, some 15 had melanoma, 9 had renal cell carcinoma and 9 had head and neck cancer. Intravenous ivuxolimab was administered to patients every 2 weeks at six dose levels: 0.01, 0.1, 0.3, 1.5, 3 and 10 mg/kg. The paper describes the monotherapy dose-escalation part (N of about 47 patients) of the phase I trial of ivuxolimab. Peripheral TCRbeta sequencing was intended to test whether TCR sequence diversity was altered and clonal T-cell expansion was caused by ivuxolimab. In the dose-escalation cohort, 70% to 85% of patients were male, and the mean age was 60 years with a range of roughly 23 to 90.

The trial excluded patients who had a history of autoimmune disease or who were on systemic immunosuppression. Peripheral blood for TCR sequencing was collected from all dose cohorts at baseline, on cycle 4 day 1, and on cycle 7 day 1. The samples were drawn from a first-in-human, open-label, multicenter phase I dose-escalation trial of ivuxolimab. Adults with locally advanced or metastatic head and neck squamous cell, hepatocellular, melanoma or renal cell carcinoma were enrolled in the trial. CD4+ and CD8+ T cells were sorted separately from peripheral blood before TCR sequencing. Findings and caveats that apply to the study as a whole: The antigen specificity of the clonally expanded peripheral T cells was not determined. At doses from 0.1 to 3.0 mg/kg, clonal expansion was seen in both CD4+ and CD8+ blood T cells between baseline and week 6. In the 0.1-3.0 mg/kg groups, partial responders were among the patients with the lowest normalized peripheral clonal expansion, particularly in CD8+ T cells. Low levels of normalized T-cell clonal expansion were also seen in some nonresponding patients. On average, CD8+ T cells showed more expanded clones than CD4+ T cells after ivuxolimab.

This clone was found a few times. Which antigen it targets is not known. Per-base qualities were not stored, and no clone one base away is much larger. The same CDR3 arises from other DNA sequences in this sample as well. Genomic DNA was isolated from the sorted cells so that the TCRbeta CDR3 region could be sequenced. TCRbeta CDR3 regions were sequenced using the immunoSEQ Assay. The clones in this table, taken by TCRdb from immuneACCESS, are in-frame only. Not every clone is retained; where verified, under half of the shortfall comes from an unresolved V gene, and the cause of the rest is unknown. Present in this sample are some 80,000 clones, around 85% of which were seen just once. In total, the top ten clones hold under 3% of the sample. Inclusive of the bounding cysteine and phenylalanine, the CDR3 is 13 residues long. This entry keeps only the CDR3 DNA: 39 bases, framed from base 1. A distance of 10 bases separates the germline ends of V and J, which lose 5 bases and 5 bases respectively. The germline V gene encodes CDR1 SEHNR and CDR2 FQNEAQ (reference sequence).

Sequences were derived from CD4+ or CD8+ T cells sorted from blood, sampled in a trial of the OX40 agonist ivuxolimab. The receptor was isolated from an adult with an advanced solid tumor such as melanoma, head and neck, liver or kidney cancer. The sequence is built from TRBV7-9 and TRBJ1-5; no D gene call is confident. In nucleotides, the sequence is TGTGCCAGCAGCCTCGACGCGGATCAGCCCCAGCATTTT. Translated, this is CASSLDADQPQHF.